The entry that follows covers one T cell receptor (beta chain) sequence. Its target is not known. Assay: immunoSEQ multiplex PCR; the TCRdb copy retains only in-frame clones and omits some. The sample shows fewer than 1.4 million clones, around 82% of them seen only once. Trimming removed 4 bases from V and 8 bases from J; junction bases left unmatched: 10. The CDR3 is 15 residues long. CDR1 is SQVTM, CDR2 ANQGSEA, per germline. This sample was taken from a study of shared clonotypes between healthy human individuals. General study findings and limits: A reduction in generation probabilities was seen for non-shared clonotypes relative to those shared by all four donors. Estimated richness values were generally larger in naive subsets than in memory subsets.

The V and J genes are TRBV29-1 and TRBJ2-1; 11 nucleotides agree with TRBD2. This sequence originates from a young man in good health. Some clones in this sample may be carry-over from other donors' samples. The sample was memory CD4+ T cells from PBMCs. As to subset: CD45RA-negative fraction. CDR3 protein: CSVVSGLAGIDEQFF. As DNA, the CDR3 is TGCAGCGTTGTTAGTGGACTAGCGGGTATCGATGAGCAGTTCTTC.